The present entry profiles one T cell receptor beta chain with its context. What it binds is not known. This sample is part of a study of cytomegalovirus exposure and HLA in healthy donors. General study findings and limits: Among donors in an Asian-associated ancestry cluster, a later analysis reportedly found fewer N-insertions than the roughly 610-donor mean. Accurate prediction of HLA-A and HLA-B alleles (for most subjects) was reportedly achieved from TCR beta sequences. In a later analysis, compared with equally common non-associated chains, HLA-associated beta chains were more expanded. About 87% or about 30% of the time was how often most TCR beta V segments were productive, according to an earlier analysis.

Per germline, CDR1 MDHEN and CDR2 SYDVKM. CDR3 size: 15 residues. With V trimmed by 7 bases and J by 1 base, 4 bases remained unmatched. Vbeta (60) and Jbeta (13) primers were used in the PCR. The repertoire was sequenced with immunoSEQ multiplex PCR; TCRdb's copy has only in-frame clones and lacks some. The sample consists of tens of thousands of clones, about 66% of them appearing once. Material: PBMCs. This chain uses TRBV28 with TRBJ2-6, with 7 positions matching TRBD2. This TCR came from a man in his sixties in good health and CMV-seropositive. The CDR3, as DNA: TGTGCCAGCACCCTGGGGGGGTCTGGGGCCAACGTCCTGACTTTC. It yields the protein CASTLGGSGANVLTF.